Below are 19 T cell receptor beta chains sequenced from a single sample in a study of T cells after yellow fever vaccination. TCRdb re-called the 5' RACE reads with MiXCR, one entry per CDR3 protein. The repertoire holds some 350,000 distinct CDR3 sequences, around 10% seen once, with roughly 18% in the top ten. The sequencing here drew on PBMCs, taken on the day of the first yellow fever vaccination. The receptors here all came from a young man who received the YFV17D yellow fever vaccine.

CDR3 region: CASRMWAAYGNEQYF. The CDR3 DNA reads as TGTGCCAGCAGGATGTGGGCGGCCTATGGGAACGAGCAGTACTTC. V gene TRBV7-2 combines with J gene TRBJ2-7; D not resolved. The V and J ends lost 6 bases and 5 bases respectively, with 20 bases between them. From germline, CDR1 is SGHTA and CDR2 FQGNSA. The CDR3 spans 15 residues. The full variable domain, in which reference TRBV7-2 and TRBJ2-7 provide the parts outside the CDR3, is GAGVSQSPSNKVTEKGKDVELRCDPISGHTALYWYRQSLGQGLEFLIYFQGNSAPDKSGLPSDRFSAERTGGSVSTLTIQRTQQEDSAVYLCASRMWAAYGNEQYFGPGTRLTVT.

This clonotype was counted only a few times. V usage is TRBV11-1 and J usage is TRBJ1-5; D gene uncertain. Germline V lookup: CDR1 SGHAT, CDR2 FQDESV (reference sequence). V was clipped by 5 bases and J by 7 bases, with 12 bases between them. The CDR3 is 13 residues long. CDR3 DNA sequence: TGTGCCAGCAGCCCTAGTACGGACCAGCCCCAGCATTTT. Translation: CASSPSTDQPQHF.

The table lists this clonotype with a few counts. V and J are TRBV15 and TRBJ1-2; D ambiguous. This CDR3 contains 17 residues. Germline V gene data show CDR1 as LNHNV and CDR2 as YYDKDF (reference sequence). V dropped 0 bases and J dropped 0 bases, with 14 bases sitting between them. The CDR3 is CATSRDFGAVSNYGYTF. CDR3 coding DNA: TGTGCCACCAGCAGAGATTTCGGAGCCGTCTCTAACTATGGCTACACCTTC. The full variable domain, in which reference TRBV15 and TRBJ1-2 provide the parts outside the CDR3, is DAMVIQNPRYQVTQFGKPVTLSCSQTLNHNVMYWYQQKSSQAPKLLFHYYDKDFNNEADTPDNFQSRRPNTSFCFLDIRSPGLGDTAMYLCATSRDFGAVSNYGYTFGSGTRLTVV.

This clonotype was seen more than once but under ten times. The chain uses TRBV28 and TRBJ2-7; D is uncertain. Germline-derived CDR1 and CDR2 are MDHEN and SYDVKM. V shed 7 bases and J shed 3 bases, with 16 bases lying between them. The CDR3 extends over 14 amino acids. Here the CDR3 reads CASTTSRTNYEQYV. The DNA of the CDR3 is TGTGCCAGCACCACATCCAGGACCAACTACGAGCAGTACGTC.

This clonotype has more than one count but fewer than ten. The V and J genes are TRBV7-3 and TRBJ2-2; D uncertain. Germline CDR1 SGHTA, CDR2 FQGTGA. Trimming removed 5 bases from V and 6 bases from J, with 10 bases in between. The CDR3 has 13 residues. In DNA, the CDR3 is TGTGCCAGCAGCCCCATGGTGGCCGGGGAGCTGTTTTTT. Protein sequence: CASSPMVAGELFF.

This clonotype was detected a few times. The chain joins TRBV4-2 to TRBJ2-3; D remains unclear. CDR1 and CDR2 (germline): LGHNA, YNFKEQ. The CDR3 is 15 residues long. V lost 0 bases to trimming and J lost 4 bases, with 11 bases between them. The CDR3 protein is CASSQDSGPADTQYF. The CDR3 DNA sequence: TGTGCCAGCAGCCAAGATTCCGGGCCCGCAGATACGCAGTATTTT.

The chain is built from TRBV7-6 and TRBJ2-5; TRBD2 agrees at 9 bases. The CDR3 is made up of 15 amino acids. The trim removed 4 bases at V and 4 bases at J, leaving 7 bases unmatched. The germline gives CDR1 SGHVS, CDR2 FNYEAQ. This chain's CDR3 is CASSSYKLAGETQYF. DNA of the CDR3: TGTGCCAGCAGCTCCTACAAACTAGCGGGAGAGACCCAGTACTTC.

The V call is TRBV4-2, the J call TRBJ2-5; 7 nucleotides align to TRBD2. There are 13 residues in the CDR3. V was pared by 0 bases and J by 5 bases, with 0 bases of the junction left unmatched. The germline V gene has CDR1 LGHNA and CDR2 YNFKEQ. For the CDR3, the DNA is TGTGCCAGCAGCCAAGAGCGGGGGGAGACCCAGTACTTC. The encoded protein is CASSQERGETQYF.

This sequence joins TRBV7-2 and TRBJ2-1; D remains ambiguous. V lost 3 bases and J 6 bases, leaving 9 bases between the germline ends. The CDR3 contains 13 residues. CDR1 is SGHTA, CDR2 FQGNSA, per germline. In DNA, the CDR3 is TGTGCCAGCAGCTTTTCTTCTCTCAATGAGCAGTTCTTC. This gives the protein CASSFSSLNEQFF.

The chain couples TRBV24-1 to TRBJ2-3; perhaps TRBD1 as D (5 bases). Germline V CDR1 and CDR2: KGHDR, SFDVKD. Trimming took off 9 bases at V and 5 bases at J, with 14 bases between the two ends. This CDR3 contains 13 residues. The CDR3 protein is CATSPRQGDTQYF. The CDR3 DNA reads as TGTGCCACCTCACCTAGGCAGGGAGATACGCAGTATTTT.

The chain recombines TRBV4-1 with TRBJ2-4; 12 bases line up with TRBD2. V gave up 2 bases and J gave up 4 bases; unmatched junction bases: 6. Germline V gene lookup returns CDR1 MGHRA and CDR2 YSYEKL. The CDR3 is 17 residues long. The CDR3 protein is CASSQKTSGGSKNIQYF. For the CDR3, the DNA is TGCGCCAGCAGCCAAAAGACTAGCGGGGGTTCAAAAAACATTCAGTACTTC.

The chain combines TRBV6-1 with TRBJ2-3, with a weak D call TRBD2 (7 bases). The V end lost 6 bases, the J end lost 3 bases, and 16 bases lay between the germline ends. This CDR3 contains 15 residues. Germline V CDR1 and CDR2: MNHNS, SASEGT. The CDR3 protein is CASSSRGRGTDTQYF. The CDR3 region has the DNA TGTGCCAGCAGCTCGCGGGGGCGGGGAACAGATACGCAGTATTTT.

V usage is TRBV7-3 and J usage is TRBJ1-2, with 9 bases fitting TRBD1. The V gene end was trimmed by 6 bases and the J gene end by 8 bases; junction bases not matched to a gene: 10. The germline CDR1 and CDR2 sequences are SGHTA and FQGTGA. The length of the CDR3 is 14 residues. The CDR3 DNA is TGTGCCAGCAGATCGACAGGGGGAGTGGGCGGCTACACCTTC. Its protein is CASRSTGGVGGYTF.

J is TRBJ2-3 and V is TRBV23-1, with 7 bases fitting TRBD1. TRBV23-1 is recorded as an ORF, its role being uncertain. CDR3 length: 15 amino acids. The V and J ends lost 2 bases and 4 bases, in that order; junction bases with no gene match: 6. Here the CDR3 reads CASSQIQGRPDTQYF. CDR3 bases: TGCGCCAGCAGTCAAATACAGGGGCGCCCAGATACGCAGTATTTT.

To note about this clonotype: At one of its ends the junction is not consistent with the germline gene, which may arise from a read error. This chain connects TRBV5-1 to TRBJ1-1; D ambiguous. The V gene's germline CDR1 is SGHRS and CDR2 YFSETQ. The CDR3 covers 14 residues. CDR3 amino acids: CASSLTWENTESFF. The CDR3 coding sequence is TGCGCCAGCAGCTTGACGTGGGAAAACACTGAATCTTTCTTT. The variable domain in full, completed from reference TRBV5-1 and TRBJ1-1, reads KAGVTQTPRYLIKTRGQQVTLSCSPISGHRSVSWYQQTPGQGLQFLFEYFSETQRNKGNFPGRFSGRQFSNSRSEMNVSTLELGDSALYLCASSLTWENTESFFGQGTRLTVV.

This sequence joins TRBV6-5 and TRBJ2-2, with D possibly matching TRBD2 (5 bases). The V end was cut by 7 bases, the J end by 7 bases, with 10 bases between. CDR1 MNHEY and CDR2 SVGAGI come from the germline V gene. The CDR3 is 12 amino acids. CDR3 in DNA: TGTGCCAGCACTCCCCGGGGCGGGGAGCTGTTTTTT. Translated: CASTPRGGELFF.

In this sample, this clonotype turned up a few times. V usage is TRBV18 and J usage is TRBJ2-3, with D possibly TRBD1 on 5 matching bases. This CDR3 is built from 14 residues. CDR1 and CDR2 from the germline V gene are KGHSH and LQKENI. Trimming took 3 bases from V and 5 from J, leaving 12 bases between them. CDR3 bases: TGTGCCAGCTCACCCCAAGGGGCCAGAGATACGCAGTATTTT. This encodes CASSPQGARDTQYF.

V is TRBV2 and J is TRBJ2-5; 10 bases map to TRBD1. CDR1 and CDR2 (germline): SNHLY, FYNNEI. This CDR3 is built from 15 residues. The junction had 9 bases not matched to a gene; V was cut back by 6 bases and J by 5 bases. CDR3 in DNA: TGTGCCAGCAGGATGGGACAGACAGGGGGCGAGACCCAGTACTTC. Translated: CASRMGQTGGETQYF.

This clonotype has only a few counts. J is TRBJ1-6 and V is TRBV28; D may be TRBD1 (5 bases). The CDR3 is made up of 16 amino acids. Between the trimmed V and J ends, which lost 8 bases and 6 bases, there was a span of 20 bases. Germline V gene sequence: CDR1 MDHEN, CDR2 SYDVKM. The CDR3 here is CASQFRRVRGNSPLHF. The CDR3, as DNA: TGTGCCAGCCAGTTTCGGCGGGTGAGGGGTAATTCACCCCTCCACTTT.